This T cell receptor (beta chain) was documented in a study of beta chain features in type 1 diabetes. The isolated RNA, all of it, was reverse transcribed, so expressed TCRB transcripts were what got sequenced. Libraries were prepared by immunoSEQ multiplex PCR; TCRdb keeps only in-frame clonotypes and omits some of them. The sample has around 140,000 clones, around a tenth seen once. CDR3 size: 16 residues. J was trimmed by 9 bases and V by 3 bases; bases with no gene match: 13. The germline V gene has CDR1 KGHSH and CDR2 LQKENI. This chain joins TRBV18 and TRBJ2-1; TRBD2 agrees at 8 bases. Sequencing was performed on central memory CD4+ T cells from blood. The sequence came from a woman aged 40 to 50 in good health. CDR3 protein: CASSPGGGGRFGEQFF. The CDR3 DNA is TGTGCCAGCTCACCCGGAGGCGGGGGGCGGTTCGGTGAGCAGTTCTTC.